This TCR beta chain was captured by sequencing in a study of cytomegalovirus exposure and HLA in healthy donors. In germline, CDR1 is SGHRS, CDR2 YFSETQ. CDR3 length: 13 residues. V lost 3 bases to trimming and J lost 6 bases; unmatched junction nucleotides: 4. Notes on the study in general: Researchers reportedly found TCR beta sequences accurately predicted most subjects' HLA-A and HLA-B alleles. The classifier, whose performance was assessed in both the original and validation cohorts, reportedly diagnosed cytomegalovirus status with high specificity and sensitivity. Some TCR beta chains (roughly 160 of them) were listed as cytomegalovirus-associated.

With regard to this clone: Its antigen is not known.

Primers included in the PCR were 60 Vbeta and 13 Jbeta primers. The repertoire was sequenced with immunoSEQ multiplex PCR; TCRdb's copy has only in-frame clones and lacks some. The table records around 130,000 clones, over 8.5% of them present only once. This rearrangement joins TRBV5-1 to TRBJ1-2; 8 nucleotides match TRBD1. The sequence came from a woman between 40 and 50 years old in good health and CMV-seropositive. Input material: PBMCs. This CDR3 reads CASSYRQGNGYTF. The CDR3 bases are TGCGCCAGCAGCTACCGACAGGGGAATGGCTACACCTTC.